The 22 T cell receptor beta chains below come from one sample, sequenced in a study of blood T cell repertoires in COVID-19 (TCRdb year 2020). The method behind the library was the immunoSEQ multiplex PCR assay. TCRdb re-hosts the immuneACCESS table, in-frame sequences only. Its copies lack some clones; in the studies checked, an unresolved V gene accounts for under half of them, and the cause for the rest is not known. Counted in this sample were around 75,000 clones; approximately 90% of them appeared once. The ten largest account for about 21% of the sample. Sequencing was performed on peripheral blood. The source is a human donor in a cohort sampled during active COVID-19.

The chain joins TRBV14 to TRBJ2-7; 13 bases match TRBD2. Germline values: CDR1 SGHDN, CDR2 FVKESK. The CDR3 has 17 residues. With V trimmed by 0 bases and J by 2 bases, 4 bases remained unmatched. DNA of the CDR3: TGTGCCAGCAGCCAAGATCCGGGACTAGCGGGAACCTACGAGCAGTACTTC. This codes for CASSQDPGLAGTYEQYF.

This chain connects TRBV23-1 to TRBJ1-6, with TRBD1 matching 7 bases. TRBV23-1 is designated an ORF whose function remains uncertain. The V segment lost 4 bases and the J segment 1 base; nucleotides outside the gene matches: 7. This CDR3 comprises 17 residues. CDR3 coding DNA: TGCGCCAGCAGTCGGGCAGGGGGTCTGTCCTATAATTCACCCCTCCACTTT. This sequence encodes CASSRAGGLSYNSPLHF.

The genes are TRBV24-1 and TRBJ2-3; maybe TRBD2 (5 bases). V lost 3 bases and J lost 4, with 31 bases in between. The germline V gene encodes CDR1 KGHDR and CDR2 SFDVKD. This CDR3 spans 21 amino acids. As DNA, the CDR3 is TGTGCCACCAGTGATCCAGGACCGAAACCAACGAGGGTCTACGGCCCAGATACGCAGTATTTT. Translating it yields CATSDPGPKPTRVYGPDTQYF.

The chain couples TRBV6-2 or TRBV6-3 to TRBJ2-7; D is unresolved. CDR3 length: 14 residues. V dropped 2 bases and J dropped 3 bases, with 11 bases sitting between them. CDR1 and CDR2 (germline): MNHEY, SVGEGT. In DNA form, the CDR3 reads TGTGCCAGCAGTTACACCAGCGTTGGCTACGAGCAGTACTTC. Translating gives CASSYTSVGYEQYF.

The chain couples TRBV10-1 to TRBJ2-5; 10 bases align to TRBD2. CDR3 length equals 17 residues. J was trimmed by 5 bases and V by 4 bases; bases with no gene match: 13. From germline, CDR1 is WNHNN and CDR2 SYGVQD (reference sequence). The CDR3 loop reads CASSAGKLAGAVETQYF. CDR3 coding DNA: TGCGCCAGCAGTGCGGGGAAGCTAGCGGGAGCGGTGGAGACCCAGTACTTC.

Many counts were recorded for this clone. The J gene is TRBJ1-1, the V gene TRBV7-9; D ambiguous. The CDR3 is 17 amino acids. The germline V gene has CDR1 SEHNR and CDR2 FQNEAQ (reference sequence). The V gene lost 2 bases and the J gene lost 6 bases, with 22 bases spanning the gap. The CDR3 bases are TGTGCCAGCAGCTTATCGGCCCGGTCGGGTGTGACGTCTGAAGCTTTCTTT. Protein sequence: CASSLSARSGVTSEAFF.

The chain combines TRBV5-4 with TRBJ2-3; a weak D match, TRBD1 (5 bases). V was trimmed by 0 bases and J by 2 bases, leaving 13 bases between them. CDR1 is SGHNT and CDR2 is YYREEE in the germline V gene (reference sequence). The CDR3 length is 16 residues. The CDR3 region is CASSLARVGNTDTQYF. Written as DNA, the CDR3 is TGTGCCAGCAGCTTGGCCAGGGTTGGGAACACAGATACGCAGTATTTT.

This clone was recorded a few times. J is TRBJ1-1 and V is TRBV11-2; the D is unclear. This CDR3 spans 14 amino acids. Trimming left V 2 bases short and J 1 base short, with 8 bases between. CDR1 and CDR2 from the germline V gene are SGHAT and FQNNGV. The CDR3 loop reads CASSLIGGNTEAFF. The CDR3 bases are TGTGCCAGCAGCTTAATCGGAGGGAACACTGAAGCTTTCTTT.

The J gene is TRBJ1-1, the V gene TRBV5-6, with D unresolved. This CDR3 has 17 amino acids. Deletions cut 1 base from V and 0 bases from J, with 16 bases between. The germline gives CDR1 SGHDT, CDR2 YYEEEE. For the CDR3, the DNA is TGTGCCAGCAGCTTGCGCTGGGTCAAGAGGGTGAACACTGAAGCTTTCTTT. Residues: CASSLRWVKRVNTEAFF.

The chain recombines TRBV21-1 with TRBJ2-1; the table's D call, TRBD2, was not checked against the DNA. TRBV21-1 is labeled a pseudogene. This CDR3 region has 15 residues. DNA of the CDR3: TGTGCCAGCAGCAAACGGCTAGCGGGAGTTCATGAGCAGTTCTTC. Its translation: CASSKRLAGVHEQFF.

This clone occurred once. The V call is TRBV19, the J call TRBJ2-1; 12 nucleotides agree with TRBD2. With V trimmed by 3 bases and J by 0 bases, 6 bases remained unmatched. The length of the CDR3 is 18 residues. Germline V CDR1 and CDR2: LNHDA, SQIVND (reference sequence). The CDR3 bases are TGTGCCAGTAGTATCCAACCGGGACTAGCGGGCTCCTACAATGAGCAGTTCTTC. It codes for CASSIQPGLAGSYNEQFF.

The chain couples TRBV9 to TRBJ2-2; a possible D gene is TRBD1 (5 bases). Germline V gene data show CDR1 as SGDLS and CDR2 as YYNGEE. The ends were cut back, 0 bases at V and 2 bases at J, with 14 bases in the middle. The CDR3 runs 17 residues. The DNA for the CDR3 is TGTGCCAGCAGCGTAGTCTCAGGACACATCAACACCGGGGAGCTGTTTTTT. This encodes CASSVVSGHINTGELFF.

The chain combines TRBV7-9 with TRBJ1-4, with a weak D call TRBD1 (6 bases). The V and J ends lost 5 bases and 5 bases respectively, with 15 bases between them. Germline V gives CDR1 SEHNR, CDR2 FQNEAQ (reference sequence). The CDR3 runs to 15 residues. DNA for the CDR3: TGTGCCAGCAGCACCAAACAGGGTTCAAATGAAAAACTGTTTTTT. Protein product: CASSTKQGSNEKLFF.

This clone was found a few times. The V gene is TRBV5-1, the J gene TRBJ2-2; TRBD1 matches at 10 bases. Trimming took 7 bases from V and 4 from J; bases not matched to a gene: 7. The CDR3 spans 15 residues. In germline, CDR1 is SGHRS, CDR2 YFSETQ. CDR3 DNA sequence: TGCGCCAGCCAGTTGACAGGGGGCATCACCGGGGAGCTGTTTTTT. Translating gives CASQLTGGITGELFF.

The rearrangement joins TRBV7-6 to TRBJ2-1, with 9 bases identical to TRBD2. CDR3 length equals 15 residues. In germline, CDR1 is SGHVS, CDR2 FNYEAQ. The V and J ends lost 2 bases and 7 bases, in that order; junction bases with no gene match: 6. CDR3 residues: CASSLNSGSINEQFF. Written as DNA, the CDR3 is TGTGCCAGCAGCTTAAATAGCGGGAGTATAAATGAGCAGTTCTTC.

This clone was detected once. The V and J genes are TRBV21-1 and TRBJ2-7; TRBD2, the table's D call, was not compared with the DNA. TRBV21-1 represents a pseudogene. This CDR3 has 14 amino acids. The CDR3 here is CASREPGVGDEQYF. The CDR3 DNA is TGTGCCAGCAGGGAACCTGGCGTCGGAGACGAGCAGTACTTC.

This chain links TRBV5-1 with TRBJ1-4; TRBD1 agrees at 7 bases. Germline V lookup: CDR1 SGHRS, CDR2 YFSETQ. This CDR3 comprises 14 residues. With 0 bases clipped from V and 7 bases from J, the junction kept 3 bases outside the gene matches. CDR3 in DNA: TGCGCCAGCAGCTTGGAAGGGGGCGGTGAAAAACTGTTTTTT. Translated, it gives CASSLEGGGEKLFF.

The rearrangement uses TRBV27 and TRBJ1-4; 7 bases are shared with TRBD1. With 0 bases clipped from V and 8 bases from J, the junction kept 12 bases outside the gene matches. Germline V gene lookup returns CDR1 MNHEY and CDR2 SMNVEV (reference sequence). The CDR3 consists of 17 residues. The CDR3 region has the DNA TGTGCCAGCAGTTTATCCCCTTACAGGGGTGGACGAGAAAAACTGTTTTTT. It codes for CASSLSPYRGGREKLFF.

This sequence joins TRBV6-5 and TRBJ2-7, with TRBD2 as a possible D gene (5 bases). The germline gives CDR1 MNHEY, CDR2 SVGAGI. Trimming removed 2 bases at V and 0 bases at J, with 11 bases between. This CDR3 has 15 residues. The CDR3 sequence is CASSYVDGDSYEQYF. For the CDR3, the DNA is TGTGCCAGCAGTTACGTTGACGGGGACTCCTACGAGCAGTACTTC.

The rearrangement links TRBV11-2 to TRBJ2-3; 7 bases fit TRBD2. Per the germline V gene, CDR1 is SGHAT and CDR2 is FQNNGV. The CDR3 covers 16 residues. The V and J ends lost 1 base and 0 bases, in that order; junction bases with no gene match: 4. The CDR3 DNA reads as TGTGCCAGCAGCTTAGGGGACTACCTAAGCACAGATACGCAGTATTTT. Protein product: CASSLGDYLSTDTQYF.

This chain links TRBV2 with TRBJ2-4, with 7 bases fitting TRBD2. CDR1 and CDR2 from the germline V gene are SNHLY and FYNNEI. Trimming cost V 3 bases and J 3 bases; bases outside gene matches: 8. The CDR3 consists of 16 residues. CDR3 nucleotides: TGTGCCAGCAGTGATCGGTCAGGGAGGGTCAAAAACATTCAGTACTTC. Its translation is CASSDRSGRVKNIQYF.

About this clone: One junction end does not reproduce the germline sequence, and a read error may be involved. V usage is TRBV7-9 and J usage is TRBJ2-1; 10 bases are a match to TRBD2. This CDR3 has 17 amino acids. Per the germline V gene, CDR1 is SEHNR and CDR2 is FQNEAQ (reference sequence). CDR3 protein: CASSVASRTSGDNEQFF. As DNA, the CDR3 is TGTGCCAGCAGCGTAGCTAGCAGAACTAGCGGGGATAATGAGCAGTTCTTC.